This T cell receptor (beta chain) originates from a study of cytomegalovirus exposure and HLA in healthy donors (dated by TCRdb to the late 2010s). A note on the overall study: According to an earlier analysis of a few hundred of the donors, about 190 million T cells yielded over 100 million unique TCR beta sequences and more than 250 Gb of sequence data. Around 330 gigabases of sequencing data and around 85 million unique TCR sequences made up an early release that covered approximately 650 HLA-typed donors. Of the 350 to 400 genotyped donors, around 81% fell in the genetic ancestry cluster associated with self-reported Caucasian donors. The aim of the study was to test whether cataloging public T cell receptors could identify signatures of past pathogen exposure. Using immunosequencing, the study profiled T cell repertoires from some 670 subjects and related those repertoires to cytomegalovirus serostatus. Besides the first cohort of approximately 710 subjects, a separate validation cohort made up of over a hundred different subjects was used. To predict cytomegalovirus infection status, the study combined high-throughput TCR immunosequencing, statistical association of individual TCRs with disease status, and machine learning. In a later analysis, previously published TCR beta repertoires from 500 to 750 donors were re-analyzed and high-resolution HLA genotyping was added so that TCR occurrence patterns could be studied. In the later analysis, no new phenotypic data were used to find candidate immune exposures; instead, reliance was placed on TCR beta sequences and their occurrence across donors. An earlier analysis of 587 of the donors applied high-throughput TCR beta sequencing to assess whether each TCR beta V gene segment acted as functional or pseudogenic. Alongside the repertoire data, information on donor age, sex, ethnicity and CMV serostatus was compiled. A later genetic analysis used genome-wide SNP genotypes for 398 of the 666 donors, treating that subset as a discovery cohort. All discovery cohort repertoires had been generated on a single sequencing platform. HLA typing included class I and class II loci at four-digit resolution. Typing coverage differed by locus: A, B, C, DRB1 and DQB1 were typed in roughly 629-630 donors, DQA1 in about 500, DPA1 in 600 to 610, and DPB1 in roughly 450. Because of strong linkage in the cohort, roughly five DR-DQ haplotypes were treated as single units for association and clustering. Among over 350 genotyped donors of the cohort, an average of roughly 240,000 unique TCR beta nucleotide sequences were sequenced per donor, roughly a sixth of them non-productive.

To note about this clone: Its specific antigen is unknown. Within one base of it there is no much larger clone, and no base qualities were kept.

Library creation used the immunoSEQ multiplex PCR assay. The multiplex PCR relied on a mix of 60 forward primers for TCR Vbeta segments and 13 reverse primers for TCR Jbeta segments. The CDR3 region of rearranged TCR beta genes was amplified from genomic DNA by a multiplex PCR assay. Amplified TCR beta libraries were sequenced as 87-base-pair reads on the Illumina HiSeq System. In the original analysis: In a later analysis, tens of millions of unique TCR beta chains were counted across the 650 to 700 repertoires, and approximately 9.9 million of these chains were shared by at least two donors. Raw reads were error-corrected and collapsed into unique sequences with a nearest-neighbor algorithm that merged closely related sequences to remove PCR and sequencing errors. Alignment of CDR3 sequences to IMGT reference sequences was used to assign V, D and J gene segments. For a sequence to be retained, a match of at least six nucleotides was required to both a V gene segment and a J gene segment. Rearrangements were called productive when the CDR3 lacked stop codons and stayed in frame with V and J; all others were non-productive. CDR3 was defined according to IMGT convention as the region running from the second conserved V-encoded cysteine to the conserved J-encoded phenylalanine. Sequences without an unambiguous match to a single V gene segment were excluded from the earlier analysis of about 600 of the donors. An earlier analysis of 587 of the donors called V segments functional above 56.7% productive rearrangements and segregating when the between-donor standard deviation exceeded 5%. A statistical classification framework was built to diagnose cytomegalovirus status from the catalog of TCR beta chain sequences. V and J gene assignment, in a later analysis, came from comparing TCR nucleotide sequences with IMGT/GENE-DB human TR gene sequences. The TCRdist pipeline was used in a later analysis to assign CDR3 sequences and most-parsimonious VDJ recombination scenarios. In a later analysis, each TCR beta chain was defined by its CDR3 amino acid sequence together with its V-gene family, and reads without a unique V-gene family were excluded. A later analysis removed several hundred highly shared, low-generation-probability nucleotide sequences to deal with suspected cross-contamination and a sequencing artifact. A later analysis calculated a clonal expansion index for each public chain from normalized within-repertoire ranks of inferred template counts. Generation probabilities in a later analysis came from a VDJ recombination model fitted to out-of-frame rearrangements, and those results were checked against IGoR. In a later analysis, hypergeometric tests were used to score TCR-TCR, TCR-HLA and TCR-CMV co-occurrence, with a repertoire-size bias correction applied to TCR pairs. In a later analysis, false discovery rates were estimated by permuting HLA or CMV assignments 20 times. In a later analysis, co-occurring TCRs were grouped with DBSCAN, and TCRdist sequence similarity was added when clustering was performed within HLA-allele-positive subsets. For co-occurrence clustering, repertoires with fewer than 30,000 or more than 120,000 public chains were excluded, along with roughly 5 repertoires with anomalous nucleotide sharing. Held by TCRdb, this immuneACCESS table contains in-frame sequences only and omits some clones. Under half of the omission traces to an unresolved V gene where checked; the cause of the rest is unknown. D and trimming were read from the DNA, whereas the V and J calls and clone size are those reported in that table. The sample table records over 200,000 clones; roughly 91% of these occur just once. Of the sample, 1% falls within the top ten clones.

The cohort consisted of hundreds of healthy bone marrow donors. Cohort members were all nominally healthy when sampled, although unrecorded immune exposures were likely present. The donor was CMV seronegative and belonged to the group of several hundred seronegative cohort members. A peripheral blood sample was provided by each donor, and peripheral blood mononuclear cells were used for TCR beta sequencing. Genomic DNA extraction from the blood cell samples was performed with the Qiagen DNeasy Blood Extraction Kit. Study-wide conclusions, independent of this receptor: For the cohort, immune exposure information was limited to CMV serostatus. In a later genetic analysis, fewer N-insertions in productive TCRs were reported among donors in an Asian-associated ancestry cluster than the roughly 700-donor mean. While some public TCRs were present in many individuals, most TCR sequences turned up only very rarely across donors. A later analysis reported that several top co-occurrence clusters appeared linked to parvovirus B19, influenza, CMV and Epstein-Barr virus. Presence/absence analyses assumed roughly uniform sequencing depth across donors, an assumption that may not hold. According to a later analysis, most CMV-associated TCR beta chains appeared to be HLA-restricted, and the HLA associations seemed to be driven largely by CMV exposure. Because counts were too low, around 18 rarely observed V segments, including chromosome 9 orphons, were left out of the earlier analysis of over 550 of the donors. Because HLA typing was unavailable for some donors at each locus, only the typed subset was used in association tests. It was suggested by the authors that the approach could potentially be generalized to other disease states and immunological phenotypes. Because the 87-base-pair reads could not distinguish some IMGT-functional V segments, including TRBV6-2 and TRBV6-3, those segments were excluded. A further reported finding was that TCR beta sequences accurately predicted the HLA-A and HLA-B alleles for most subjects in the first cohort. This cohort had only TCR beta chains sequenced, and the lack of alpha or paired-chain data limited which features could be detected. A later analysis found that TCR association rates varied across HLA loci, with DRB1 alleles showing the most associated TCRs and HLA-C alleles the fewest. The classifier was reported to diagnose cytomegalovirus status with high specificity and sensitivity in both the original cohort and the validation cohort. A group of highly shared sequence variants was considered likely to be a technical artifact of the sequencing pipeline. When HLA alleles, especially DR and DQ, strongly co-occurred, TCR associations were difficult to assign to individual alleles. In an earlier analysis of more than 450 of the donors, most TCR beta V segments were observed in productive rearrangements about 90% or about 30% of the time, broadly matching IMGT annotations. In vitro tests confirmed that a few of the cytomegalovirus-associated TCR beta chains recognize cytomegalovirus antigens. At a false discovery rate of 0.05, a later analysis linked some 18,000 TCR beta sequences to specific HLA alleles. An association between a missense DCLRE1C variant and V-gene and J-gene trimming of TCR beta chains was found in a later genetic analysis and replicated in an independent cohort. Correlated functional status among segregating V segments might reflect linkage disequilibrium, but an unknown experimental factor could not be ruled out. A total of fewer than 200 TCR beta chains were listed by the study as associated with cytomegalovirus. Compared with equally common non-associated chains, HLA-associated TCR beta chains in a later analysis were more clonally expanded and had lower generation probabilities.

The CDR3 covers 15 residues, taking in both the cysteine and the phenylalanine. The entry retains the CDR3 DNA only, 45 bases that are in frame from base 1. V was cut back by 5 bases and J by 4 bases, leaving a gap of 18 bases between them. CDR1 and CDR2 (SGHTA, FQGNSA) derive from the germline V gene. This TCR was sampled from a woman between 18 and 29 years old in good health and CMV-seronegative. Sequenced sample: PBMCs. The sequence links TRBV7-2 to TRBJ2-7, and perhaps TRBD2 as D gene, on 6 matching bases. Read as DNA, the sequence is TGTGCCAGCAGCCTGCGGAGGGGAATGGATTACGAGCAGTACTTC. This yields the protein CASSLRRGMDYEQYF.